This TCR beta chain was observed in a study of shared clonotypes between healthy human individuals. Overall study findings and caveats: Clonotypes shared by all four sorted-subset donors had higher generation probabilities than non-shared clonotypes.

Germline CDR1 reads MNHNS; CDR2 reads SASEGT. This CDR3 comprises 15 residues. V was trimmed by 1 base and J by 2 bases, leaving 6 bases between them. TCRdb's copy holds only in-frame clones and misses some; the assay was immunoSEQ multiplex PCR. The top ten clones hold under 0.15% of a sample with about 2.4 million clones, 90% to 95% of them seen once. Comments on this clone: What it binds is unknown. The sample has other DNA sequences that encode this CDR3 too.

All donors qualified as healthy HIV-negative adults and had experienced no recent acute infections or vaccinations. Within Nashville, Tennessee resided all donors, each a Caucasian adult. This chain links TRBV6-1 with TRBJ2-6; a weak D match, TRBD1 (5 bases). Sequencing used naive CD4+ T cells sorted from blood. The subset denotes: CD45RA+ positively selected. This TCR was sampled from a man aged 18 to 29 in good health. The CDR3 here is CASSEGGAGANVLTF. The CDR3 DNA is TGTGCCAGCAGTGAAGGGGGCGCTGGGGCCAACGTCCTGACTTTC.